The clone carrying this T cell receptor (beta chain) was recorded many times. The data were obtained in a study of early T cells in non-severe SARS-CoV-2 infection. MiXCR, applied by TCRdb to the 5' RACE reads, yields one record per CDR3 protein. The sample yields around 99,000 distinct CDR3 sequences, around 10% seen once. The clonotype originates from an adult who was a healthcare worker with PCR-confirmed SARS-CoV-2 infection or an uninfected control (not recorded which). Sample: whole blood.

CDR3: CASSLDSAALLAEQYF. CDR3 DNA: TGTGCCAGCAGCTTAGATTCAGCGGCCCTCTTAGCCGAGCAGTACTTC. The rearrangement uses TRBV11-2 and TRBJ2-7; a weak D match, TRBD2 (5 bases). V lost 0 bases and J lost 6, with 18 bases in between. Germline CDR1 SGHAT, CDR2 FQNNGV. This CDR3 comprises 16 residues.